The entry below gives a single T cell receptor beta chain sequence along with its context. Germline CDR1 is KGHDR and CDR2 is SFDVKD. V lost 3 bases, J lost 0 bases, and 8 bases stayed unmatched. This CDR3 is 19 amino acids long. This specimen belongs to a study of blood T cell repertoires in COVID-19. The repertoire was sequenced with immunoSEQ multiplex PCR; TCRdb's copy has only in-frame clones and lacks some. This table holds under 130,000 clones, around 81% found once. Material for sequencing was peripheral blood. The J gene is TRBJ1-4, the V gene TRBV24-1; TRBD1 matches 11 bases. The clonotype comes from an older man with acute or convalescent COVID-19. The chain's CDR3 is CATSDVWTGGSATNEKLFF. In nucleotides, the CDR3 is TGTGCCACCAGTGATGTATGGACAGGGGGCTCTGCAACTAATGAAAAACTGTTTTTT.